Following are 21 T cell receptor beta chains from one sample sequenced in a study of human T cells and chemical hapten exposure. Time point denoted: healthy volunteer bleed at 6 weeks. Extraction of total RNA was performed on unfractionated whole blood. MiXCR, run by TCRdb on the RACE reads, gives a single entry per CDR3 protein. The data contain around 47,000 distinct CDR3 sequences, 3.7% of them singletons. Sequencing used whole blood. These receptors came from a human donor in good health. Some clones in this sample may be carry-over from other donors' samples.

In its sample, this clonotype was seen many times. The CDR3 is CASSSRDQRDTQYF. CDR3 sequence (DNA): TGCGCCAGCAGCTCCCGGGACCAGCGAGATACGCAGTATTTT. This chain connects TRBV5-1 to TRBJ2-3, with D perhaps being TRBD1 or TRBD2 (5 bases each). In germline, CDR1 is SGHRS, CDR2 YFSETQ. Trimming removed 3 bases from V and 5 bases from J, with 13 bases in between. This CDR3 region has 14 residues.

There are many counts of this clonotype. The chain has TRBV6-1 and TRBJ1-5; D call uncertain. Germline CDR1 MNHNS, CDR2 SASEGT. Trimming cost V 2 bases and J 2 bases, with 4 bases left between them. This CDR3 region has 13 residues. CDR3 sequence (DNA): TGTGCCAGCAGTGAATCACGCAATCAGCCCCAGCATTTT. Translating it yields CASSESRNQPQHF.

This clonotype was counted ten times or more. For the CDR3, the DNA is TGTGCCAGCAGGTCTAGCGGAGCTGCCTACGAGCAGTACTTC. Amino acid sequence: CASRSSGAAYEQYF. The gene calls are TRBV7-9 and TRBJ2-7; 7 bases match TRBD2. Germline V gene sequence: CDR1 SEHNR, CDR2 FQNEAQ (reference sequence). The V and J ends lost 6 bases and 2 bases, in that order; junction bases with no gene match: 7. CDR3 length: 14 residues.

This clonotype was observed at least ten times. The CDR3 protein is CASSFGRRGTDTQYF. CDR3 nucleotide sequence: TGTGCCAGCAGTTTCGGGAGGAGGGGGACAGATACGCAGTATTTT. The chain has TRBV12-3 or TRBV12-4 and TRBJ2-3; possibly TRBD2 for D (7 bases). V lost 3 bases, J lost 3 bases, and 13 bases lay in between. This CDR3 is built from 15 residues.

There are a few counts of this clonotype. CDR3 region: CASSGQGYMNTEAFF. For the CDR3, the DNA is TGTGCCAGCAGTGGACAGGGGTACATGAACACTGAAGCTTTCTTT. This rearrangement joins TRBV28 to TRBJ1-1; 9 nucleotides match TRBD1. Losses at the gene ends were 5 bases for V and 0 bases for J; bases not matched to a gene: 4. CDR3 length equals 15 residues. CDR1 and CDR2 (germline): MDHEN, SYDVKM.

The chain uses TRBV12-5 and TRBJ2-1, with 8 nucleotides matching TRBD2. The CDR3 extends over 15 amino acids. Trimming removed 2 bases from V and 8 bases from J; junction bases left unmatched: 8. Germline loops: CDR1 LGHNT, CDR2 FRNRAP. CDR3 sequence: CASGLNSGEWDEQFF. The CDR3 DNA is TGTGCTAGTGGTTTGAATAGCGGGGAATGGGATGAGCAGTTCTTC. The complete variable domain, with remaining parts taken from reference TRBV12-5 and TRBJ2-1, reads DARVTQTPRHKVTEMGQEVTMRCQPILGHNTVFWYRQTMMQGLELLAYFRNRAPLDDSGMPKDRFSAEMPDATLATLKIQPSEPRDSAVYFCASGLNSGEWDEQFFGPGTRLTVL.

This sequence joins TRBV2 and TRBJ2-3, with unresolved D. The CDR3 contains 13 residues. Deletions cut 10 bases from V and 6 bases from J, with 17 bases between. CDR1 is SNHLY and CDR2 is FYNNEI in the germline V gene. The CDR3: CATQPQPKDTQYF. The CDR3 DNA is TGTGCCACCCAGCCGCAACCTAAGGATACGCAGTATTTT.

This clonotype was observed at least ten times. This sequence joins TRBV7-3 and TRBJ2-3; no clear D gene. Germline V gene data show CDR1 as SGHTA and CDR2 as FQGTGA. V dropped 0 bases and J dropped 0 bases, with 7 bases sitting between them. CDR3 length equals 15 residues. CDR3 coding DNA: TGTGCCAGCAGCTTAACGGGCGGAAGCACAGATACGCAGTATTTT. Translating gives CASSLTGGSTDTQYF.

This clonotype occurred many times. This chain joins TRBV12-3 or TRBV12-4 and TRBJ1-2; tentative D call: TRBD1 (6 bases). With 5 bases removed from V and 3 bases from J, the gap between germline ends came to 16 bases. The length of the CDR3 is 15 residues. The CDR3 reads CASSGLTGFHYGYTF. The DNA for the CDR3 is TGTGCCAGCAGTGGATTAACAGGGTTTCACTATGGCTACACCTTC.

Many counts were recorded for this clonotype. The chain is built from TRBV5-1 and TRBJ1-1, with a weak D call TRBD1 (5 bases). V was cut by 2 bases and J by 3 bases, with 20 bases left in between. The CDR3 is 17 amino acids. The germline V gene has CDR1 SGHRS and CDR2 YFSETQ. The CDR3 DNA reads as TGCGCCAGCAGCTTCACCGGGACCTGGACGGTGGACACTGAAGCTTTCTTT. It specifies CASSFTGTWTVDTEAFF. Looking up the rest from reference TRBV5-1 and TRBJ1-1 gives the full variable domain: KAGVTQTPRYLIKTRGQQVTLSCSPISGHRSVSWYQQTPGQGLQFLFEYFSETQRNKGNFPGRFSGRQFSNSRSEMNVSTLELGDSALYLCASSFTGTWTVDTEAFFGQGTRLTVV.

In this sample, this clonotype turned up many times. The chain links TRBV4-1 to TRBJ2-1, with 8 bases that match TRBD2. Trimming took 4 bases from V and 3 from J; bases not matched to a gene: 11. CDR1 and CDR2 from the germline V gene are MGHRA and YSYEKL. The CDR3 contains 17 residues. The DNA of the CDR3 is TGCGCCAGCAGCCGTGGCGGGCTAGCGGGTCTCTACAATGAGCAGTTCTTC. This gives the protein CASSRGGLAGLYNEQFF.

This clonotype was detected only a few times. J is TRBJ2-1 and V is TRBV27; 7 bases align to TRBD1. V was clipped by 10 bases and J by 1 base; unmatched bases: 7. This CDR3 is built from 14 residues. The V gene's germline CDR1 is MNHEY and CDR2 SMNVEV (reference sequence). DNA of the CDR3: TGTGCCACACAACAGGGGCGATCCTACAATGAGCAGTTCTTC. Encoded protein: CATQQGRSYNEQFF.

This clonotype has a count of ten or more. CDR3 residues: CASSPVSGRVEQFF. The CDR3 region has the DNA TGTGCCAGCAGCCCTGTTAGCGGGAGGGTTGAGCAGTTCTTC. J is TRBJ2-1 and V is TRBV21-1; the table's TRBD2 call for D was not verified on the DNA. TRBV21-1 corresponds to a pseudogene. The CDR3 runs to 14 residues.

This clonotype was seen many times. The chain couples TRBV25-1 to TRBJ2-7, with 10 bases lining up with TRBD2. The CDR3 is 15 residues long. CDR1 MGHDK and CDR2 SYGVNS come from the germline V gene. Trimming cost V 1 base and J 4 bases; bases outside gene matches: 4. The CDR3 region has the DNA TGTGCCAGCAGTGAATCCCTAGCGGGAGCTTACGAGCAGTACTTC. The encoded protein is CASSESLAGAYEQYF.

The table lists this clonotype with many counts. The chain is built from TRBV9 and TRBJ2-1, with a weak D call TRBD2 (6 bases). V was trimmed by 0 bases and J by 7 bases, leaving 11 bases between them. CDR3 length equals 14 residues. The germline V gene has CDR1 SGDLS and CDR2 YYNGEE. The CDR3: CASSVDLGGNEQFF. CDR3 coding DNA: TGTGCCAGCAGCGTAGACCTGGGGGGAAATGAGCAGTTCTTC.

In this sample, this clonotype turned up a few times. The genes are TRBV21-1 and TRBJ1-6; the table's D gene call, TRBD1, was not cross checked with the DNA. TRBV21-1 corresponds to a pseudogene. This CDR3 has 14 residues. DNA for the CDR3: TGTGCCAGCAGCACCCAGACAGTGAATTCACCCCTCCACTTT. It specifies CASSTQTVNSPLHF.

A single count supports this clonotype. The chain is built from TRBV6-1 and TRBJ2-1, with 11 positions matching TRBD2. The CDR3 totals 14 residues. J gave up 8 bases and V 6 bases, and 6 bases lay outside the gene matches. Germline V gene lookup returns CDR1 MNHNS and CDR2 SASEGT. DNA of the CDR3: TGTGCCAGCAGAATGACTAGCGGGAATCATGAGCAGTTCTTC. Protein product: CASRMTSGNHEQFF.

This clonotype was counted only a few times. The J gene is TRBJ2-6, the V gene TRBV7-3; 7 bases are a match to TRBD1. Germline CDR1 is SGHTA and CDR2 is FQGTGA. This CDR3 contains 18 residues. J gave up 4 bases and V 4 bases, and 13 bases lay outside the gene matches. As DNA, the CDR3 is TGTGCCAGCAGCTCCTCCGGGACAGCGTGGGGAGGGGCCAACGTCCTGACTTTC. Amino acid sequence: CASSSSGTAWGGANVLTF.

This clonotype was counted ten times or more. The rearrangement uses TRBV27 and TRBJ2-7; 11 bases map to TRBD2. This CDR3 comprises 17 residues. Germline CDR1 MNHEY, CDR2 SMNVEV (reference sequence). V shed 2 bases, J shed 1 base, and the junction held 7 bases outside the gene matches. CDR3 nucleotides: TGTGCCAGCAGTTTACTAGCGGGAGGACCCTTTTCCTACGAGCAGTACTTC. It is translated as CASSLLAGGPFSYEQYF.

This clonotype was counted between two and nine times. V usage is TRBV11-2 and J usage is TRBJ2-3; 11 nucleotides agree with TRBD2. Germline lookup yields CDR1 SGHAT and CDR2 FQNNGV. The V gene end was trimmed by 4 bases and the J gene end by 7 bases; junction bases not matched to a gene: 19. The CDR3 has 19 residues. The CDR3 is CASSSVTLPLAGVWNTQYF. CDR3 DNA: TGTGCCAGCAGCTCCGTCACGCTTCCACTAGCGGGAGTATGGAATACGCAGTATTTT.

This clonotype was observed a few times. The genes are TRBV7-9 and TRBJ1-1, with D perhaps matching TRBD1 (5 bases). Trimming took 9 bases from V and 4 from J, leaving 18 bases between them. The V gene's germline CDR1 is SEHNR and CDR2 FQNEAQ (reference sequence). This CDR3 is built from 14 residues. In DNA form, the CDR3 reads TGTGCCAGTACGACCACGGGGCTGGGCACTGAAGCTTTCTTT. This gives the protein CASTTTGLGTEAFF.